What follows are 3 T cell receptor beta chains derived from one specimen sequenced in a study of T cells in localized non-small cell lung cancer. TCRdb's copy holds only in-frame clones and misses some; the assay was immunoSEQ multiplex PCR. The sample yields fewer than 45,000 clones, about 88% seen once. Here the sequenced sample was peripheral blood, taken before any cancer treatment. These receptors were collected from a female donor at least 60 years old with stage I squamous cell lung carcinoma.

The J gene is TRBJ2-7, the V gene TRBV5-1; 8 nucleotides agree with TRBD2. Per germline, CDR1 SGHRS and CDR2 YFSETQ. This CDR3 is built from 15 residues. Germline trimming cut 3 bases from V and 7 bases from J; bases unmatched to any gene: 12. The CDR3 DNA is TGCGCCAGCAGCTCCCACCCGGGACTAGAGGGTGAGCAGTACTTC. Protein product: CASSSHPGLEGEQYF.

The J gene is TRBJ2-7, the V gene TRBV30; D tentatively fits TRBD1 or TRBD2 (5 bases each). Germline values: CDR1 GTSNPN, CDR2 SVGIG (reference sequence). V was trimmed by 3 bases and J by 6 bases, leaving 21 bases between them. The CDR3 extends over 15 amino acids. CDR3 DNA sequence: TGTGCCTGGAGCGACAGTCCGGGACCATATGTCGAGCAGTACTTC. This encodes CAWSDSPGPYVEQYF.

The chain couples TRBV4-3 to TRBJ2-7; the D call may be TRBD1 or TRBD2 (5 bases each). Deletions cut 0 bases from V and 4 bases from J, with 13 bases between. This CDR3 has 15 residues. CDR1 and CDR2 from the germline V gene are LGHNA and YSLEER. CDR3 residues: CASSQDPGTLYEQYF. Here the CDR3 DNA reads TGCGCCAGCAGCCAAGATCCGGGGACGTTGTACGAGCAGTACTTC.